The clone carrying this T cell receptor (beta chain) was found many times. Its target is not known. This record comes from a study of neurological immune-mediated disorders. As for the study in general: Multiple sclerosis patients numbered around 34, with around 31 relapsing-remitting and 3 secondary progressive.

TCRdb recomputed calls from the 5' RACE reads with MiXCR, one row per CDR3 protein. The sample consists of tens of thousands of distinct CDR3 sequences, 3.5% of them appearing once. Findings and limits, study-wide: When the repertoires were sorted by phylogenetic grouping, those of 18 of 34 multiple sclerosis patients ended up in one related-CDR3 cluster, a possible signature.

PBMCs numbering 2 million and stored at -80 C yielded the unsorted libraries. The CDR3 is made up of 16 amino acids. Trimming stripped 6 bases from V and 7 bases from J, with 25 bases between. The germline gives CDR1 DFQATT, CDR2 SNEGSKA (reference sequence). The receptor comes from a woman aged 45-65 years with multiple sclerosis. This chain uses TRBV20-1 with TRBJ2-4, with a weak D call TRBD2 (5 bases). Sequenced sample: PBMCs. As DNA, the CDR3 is TGCAGTGCCGACGTCGGAGGTGCGGCCCAGCCGAACATTCAGTACTTC. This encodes CSADVGGAAQPNIQYF.